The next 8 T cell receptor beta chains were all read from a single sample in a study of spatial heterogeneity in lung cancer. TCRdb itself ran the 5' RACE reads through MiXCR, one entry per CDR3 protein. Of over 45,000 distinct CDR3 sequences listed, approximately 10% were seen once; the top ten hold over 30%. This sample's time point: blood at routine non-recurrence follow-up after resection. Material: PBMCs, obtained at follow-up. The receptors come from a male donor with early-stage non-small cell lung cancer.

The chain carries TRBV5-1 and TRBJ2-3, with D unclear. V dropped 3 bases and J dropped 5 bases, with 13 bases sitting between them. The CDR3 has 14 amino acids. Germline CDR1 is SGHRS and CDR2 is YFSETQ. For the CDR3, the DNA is TGCGCCAGCAGCTACGATCAGACCCGAGATACGCAGTATTTT. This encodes CASSYDQTRDTQYF.

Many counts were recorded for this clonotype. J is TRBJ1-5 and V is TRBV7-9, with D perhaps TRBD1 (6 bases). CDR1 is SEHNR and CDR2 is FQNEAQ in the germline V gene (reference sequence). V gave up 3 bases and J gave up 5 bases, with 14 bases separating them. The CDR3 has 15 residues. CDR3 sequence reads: CASSFGQLSDQPQHF. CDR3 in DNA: TGTGCCAGCAGCTTCGGACAGCTATCGGATCAGCCCCAGCATTTT.

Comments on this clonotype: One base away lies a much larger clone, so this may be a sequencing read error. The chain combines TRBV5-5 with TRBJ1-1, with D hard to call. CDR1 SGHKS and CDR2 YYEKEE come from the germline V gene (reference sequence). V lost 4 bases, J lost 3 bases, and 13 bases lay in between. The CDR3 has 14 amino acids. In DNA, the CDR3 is TGTGCCAGCAGCGTGCTCGCAGACTACACTGAAGCTTTCTTT. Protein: CASSVLADYTEAFF.

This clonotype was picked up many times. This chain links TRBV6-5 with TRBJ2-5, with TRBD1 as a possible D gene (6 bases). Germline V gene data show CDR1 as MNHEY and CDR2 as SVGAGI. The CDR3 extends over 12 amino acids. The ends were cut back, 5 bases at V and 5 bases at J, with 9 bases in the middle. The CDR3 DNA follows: TGTGCCAGCAGTGATACAGGGGAGACCCAGTACTTC. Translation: CASSDTGETQYF.

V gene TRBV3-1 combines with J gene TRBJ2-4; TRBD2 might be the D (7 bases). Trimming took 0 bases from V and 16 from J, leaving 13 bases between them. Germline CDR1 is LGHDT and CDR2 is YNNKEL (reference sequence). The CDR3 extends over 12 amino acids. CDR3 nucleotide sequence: TGTGCCAGCAGCCAAGATTGGGGGGGCCGCTACTTC. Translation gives CASSQDWGGRYF. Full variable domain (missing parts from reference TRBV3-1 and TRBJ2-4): DTAVSQTPKYLVTQMGNDKSIKCEQNLGHDTMYWYKQDSKKFLKIMFSYNNKELIINETVPNRFSPKSPDKAHLNLHINSLELGDSAVYFCASSQDWGGRYFGAGTRLSVL.

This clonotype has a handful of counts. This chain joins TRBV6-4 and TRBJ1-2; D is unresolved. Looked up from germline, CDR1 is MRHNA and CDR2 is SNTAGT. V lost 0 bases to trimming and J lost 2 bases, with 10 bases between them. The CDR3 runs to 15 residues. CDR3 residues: CASSDSGTTNYGYTF. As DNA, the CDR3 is TGTGCCAGCAGTGACTCGGGCACCACAAACTATGGCTACACCTTC.

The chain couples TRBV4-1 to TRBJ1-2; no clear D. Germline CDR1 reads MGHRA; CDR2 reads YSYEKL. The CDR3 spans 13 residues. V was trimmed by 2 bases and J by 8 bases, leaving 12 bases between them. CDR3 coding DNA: TGCGCCAGCAGCCAACCGGAAATCTTAGGCTACACCTTC. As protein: CASSQPEILGYTF.

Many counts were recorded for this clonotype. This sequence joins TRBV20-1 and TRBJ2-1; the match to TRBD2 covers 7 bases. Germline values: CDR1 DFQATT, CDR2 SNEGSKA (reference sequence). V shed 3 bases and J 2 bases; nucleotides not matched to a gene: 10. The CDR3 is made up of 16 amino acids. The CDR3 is CSASPRSGIPYNEQFF. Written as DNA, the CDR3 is TGCAGTGCTAGCCCCAGGAGCGGGATTCCCTACAATGAGCAGTTCTTC.